The rows below give T cell receptor beta chains drawn from one sample of a study of blood T cells in healthy people across ages. TCRdb called the 5' RACE reads again in MiXCR, with one record for every CDR3 protein. The sample lists 550,000 to 600,000 distinct CDR3 sequences; around 48% were seen once. The specimen was blood. Source of these receptors: a man older than 75 in good health. Each CDR3 is given with its conserved first and last residue. The D gene is left open where the match is weak. Size is omitted from some rows. Given values are once, few, many or a class for expanded clones.

>-|TRBJ2-5|TRBD2|TRBV7-2
TGTGCCAGCAGCCCCCAACTGCGGGGGGCTCAAGAGACCCAGTACTTC
CASSPQLRGAQETQYF
>-|TRBJ1-1|-|TRBV20-1
TGCAGTGCTAGGCCTCTCCAGTCGGGAGCTTTCTTT
CSARPLQSGAFF
>-|TRBJ2-2|TRBD2|TRBV20-1
TGCAGTGGACTAGCGGGGGGGAAGGGCACCGGGGAGCTGTTTTTT
CSGLAGGKGTGELFF
>-|TRBJ2-1|-|TRBV20-1
TGCAGTGCTACCAGGGGAAGCTCCTACAATGAGCAGTTCTTC
CSATRGSSYNEQFF
>few|TRBJ2-7|TRBD2|TRBV9
TGTGCCAGCAGCGTGGCGGGGGGGCAATACGAGCAGTACTTC
CASSVAGGQYEQYF
>-|TRBJ2-5|-|TRBV12-3/TRBV12-4
TGTGCCAGCCGTGTCCGGGGGAAGGAGACCCAGTACTTC
CASRVRGKETQYF
>-|TRBJ2-3|TRBD1|TRBV5-4
TGTGCCAGCAGCCCCTTGGGCCCAGGGGGCATAGATACGCAGTATTTT
CASSPLGPGGIDTQYF
>-|TRBJ2-3|-|TRBV27
TGTGCCAGCAACCCACGAGGGGGGCGTATAACAGATACGCAGTATTTT
CASNPRGGRITDTQYF
>few|TRBJ2-7|TRBD2|TRBV20-1
TGCAGTGCTAGAACTCAACTAGCGGGAAGTTACGAGCAGTACTTC
CSARTQLAGSYEQYF
>-|TRBJ1-1|TRBD1|TRBV29-1
TGCAGCGCCTGGACAGGGGATACTGAAGCTTTCTTT
CSAWTGDTEAFF
>-|TRBJ1-4|TRBD1|TRBV15
TGTGCCACCAGCAGAGGACAGGGTAGTGAAAAACTGTTTTTT
CATSRGQGSEKLFF
>-|TRBJ2-5|-|TRBV24-1
TGTGCCACCGCCTACGGTAACCAAGAGACCCAGTACTTC
CATAYGNQETQYF
>-|TRBJ1-2|-|TRBV7-9
TGTGCCAACAGCATCCTCAGGGATGGCTACACCTTC
CANSILRDGYTF
>-|TRBJ2-2|-|TRBV5-4
TGTGCCAGCAGCTTGGAGGCGGGTCCCGGGGAGCTGTTTTTT
CASSLEAGPGELFF
>-|TRBJ2-1|TRBD2|TRBV18
TGTGCCAGCTCACTAAGCGGGGAAGGTGAGCAGTTCTTC
CASSLSGEGEQFF
>-|TRBJ2-7|-|TRBV7-2
TGTGCCAGCAGCTTAGGGCGTCGCCATAGCTCCTACGAGCAGTACTTC
CASSLGRRHSSYEQYF
>-|TRBJ1-4|-|TRBV5-1
TGCGCCAGCAGCGTCAGAAGGGGCGGTGCACCTAATGAAAAACTGTTTTTT
CASSVRRGGAPNEKLFF
>-|TRBJ2-7|-|TRBV6-5
TGCGCCAGCAATGGGGCAGGGAGATACAATGAGCAGTACTTC
CASNGAGRYNEQYF
>few|TRBJ2-7|-|TRBV3-1
TGTGCCAGCAGCCAAGTTGGAGGAGAGCAGTACTTC
CASSQVGGEQYF
>-|TRBJ2-1|-|TRBV7-6
TGTGCCAGCAGCTCTTTCACAGGGGGGGGAGAGCAGTTCTTT
CASSSFTGGGEQFF
>-|TRBJ2-5|-|TRBV29-1
TGCAGCGTTGAAGAGGTGGCCGGGAAGACCCAGTACTTC
CSVEEVAGKTQYF
>-|TRBJ2-4|TRBD2|TRBV7-2
TGTGCCAGCAGCATTAGCGGGGGGGGAGGAGAGCAGTACTTC
CASSISGGGGEQYF
>-|TRBJ2-5|-|TRBV11-2
TGTGCCAGCAGCTTAGAAAGGGTTGGGGAGACCCAGTACTTC
CASSLERVGETQYF
>-|TRBJ2-5|TRBD2|TRBV6-2/TRBV6-3
TGTGCCAGCAGTACGGGCACCGGGACGATCTCCGGGGGGCAGTACTTC
CASSTGTGTISGGQYF
>-|TRBJ2-3|-|TRBV7-2
TGTGCCAGCAGCTTCGACAGGAGCACAGATACGCAGTATTTT
CASSFDRSTDTQYF
>few|TRBJ2-7|-|TRBV20-1
TGCAGTGCCATGACCTCTTACGAGCAGTACTTC
CSAMTSYEQYF
>-|TRBJ2-3|-|TRBV7-2
TGTGCCAGCAGCCAACGGTGGGAGGATACGCAGTATTTT
CASSQRWEDTQYF
>-|TRBJ1-2|-|TRBV20-1
TGCAGTGCTAGGGGGGACACTTTATCCGGCTACACCTTC
CSARGDTLSGYTF
>once|TRBJ2-1|TRBD2|TRBV7-3
TGTGCCAGCAGCTTAACTAGGGAGGGCGATGAGCAGTTCTTC
CASSLTREGDEQFF
>-|TRBJ2-1|-|TRBV7-3
TGTGCCAGCAGCTTAACAGGCACGAGCTCCTACAATGAGCAGTTCTTC
CASSLTGTSSYNEQFF
>-|TRBJ2-1|TRBD2|TRBV10-3
TGTGCCATCAGCGGACTAGCGGATAACAATGAGCAGTTCTTC
CAISGLADNNEQFF
>-|TRBJ2-1|-|TRBV25-1
TGTGCCAGCAGTGACACCTCTCAAGAGCAGTTCTTC
CASSDTSQEQFF
>-|TRBJ1-6|-|TRBV7-2
TGTGCCAGCAGCCCACAGGCAGGGGAAAATTCACCCCTCCACTTT
CASSPQAGENSPLHF
>many|TRBJ2-5|TRBD1|TRBV6-6
TGTGCCAGCAGTTACTCGAGGGACAGCCAAGAGACCCAGTACTTC
CASSYSRDSQETQYF
>few|TRBJ2-7|-|TRBV20-1
TGCAGTGCTGACACCTATTCCTCCTACGAGCAGTACTTC
CSADTYSSYEQYF
>once|TRBJ2-7|TRBD2|TRBV10-3
TGTGCCACCCGGGGGAGGGAGGCCAACTACGAGCAGTACTTC
CATRGREANYEQYF
>-|TRBJ2-1|-|TRBV29-1
TGCAGCGTGGAGGACGGCGCCCCAAGCTCCTACAATGAGCAGTTCTTC
CSVEDGAPSSYNEQFF